The 26 T cell receptor beta chains reported below all come from one sample, sequenced in a study of cytomegalovirus exposure and HLA in healthy donors. Clones were sequenced by immunoSEQ multiplex PCR, and TCRdb holds only the in-frame ones, with some missing. The sample comprises 70,000 or so clones, approximately 94% of which are singletons, and around 1.9% rests with the top ten. Sequencing was carried out using PBMCs. These receptors were collected from a young woman in good health and CMV-seropositive.

The chain joins TRBV6-1 to TRBJ2-7; a weak D match, TRBD2 (6 bases). V lost 5 bases, J lost 1 base, and 15 bases lay in between. The germline gives CDR1 MNHNS, CDR2 SASEGT. The CDR3 loop spans 15 amino acids. CDR3 loop: CASSKTGDLSYEQYF. CDR3 sequence (DNA): TGTGCCAGCAGTAAAACGGGAGACCTTTCCTACGAGCAGTACTTC.

This clone has just one count. The rearrangement uses TRBV6-1 and TRBJ2-7, with a tentative D call TRBD2 (6 bases). The CDR3 is 12 amino acids. V gave up 5 bases and J gave up 4 bases, with 9 bases separating them. The V gene's germline CDR1 is MNHNS and CDR2 SASEGT. Here the CDR3 reads CASSQRAYEQYF. The DNA for the CDR3 is TGTGCCAGCAGTCAGCGGGCATACGAGCAGTACTTC.

The rearrangement uses TRBV11-3 and TRBJ2-1, with 8 nucleotides matching TRBD2. Germline-derived CDR1 and CDR2 are SGHNT and YENEEA. J gave up 8 bases and V 0 bases, and 6 bases lay outside the gene matches. This CDR3 region has 15 residues. DNA of the CDR3: TGTGCCAGCAGCTTAGAGGTTAGCGGGGTCGATGAGCAGTTCTTC. Translated: CASSLEVSGVDEQFF.

This rearrangement joins TRBV21-1 to TRBJ1-1. TRBV21-1 is a listed pseudogene. This CDR3 is 12 amino acids long. Written as DNA, the CDR3 is TGTGCCAGCCCCCCGGTTAGCACTGAAGCTTTCTTT. Amino acids: CASPPVSTEAFF.

V is TRBV4-3 and J is TRBJ2-7, with TRBD2 matching over 7 bases. With 4 bases clipped from V and 6 bases from J, the junction kept 3 bases outside the gene matches. The CDR3 has 12 amino acids. The germline V gene encodes CDR1 LGHNA and CDR2 YSLEER. The CDR3 region has the DNA TGCGCCAGCAGCCCTGGGAGGGGCGAGCAGTACTTC. It is translated as CASSPGRGEQYF.

The genes are TRBV7-8 and TRBJ2-1, with TRBD1 matching over 8 bases. With 3 bases clipped from V and 6 bases from J, the junction kept 4 bases outside the gene matches. Germline V lookup: CDR1 SGHVS, CDR2 FQNEAQ. This CDR3 is built from 14 residues. Written as DNA, the CDR3 is TGTGCCAGCAGCTTCTCGACAGGGGTCAATGAGCAGTTCTTC. The encoded protein is CASSFSTGVNEQFF.

The rearrangement links TRBV19 to TRBJ2-2, with 14 bases fitting TRBD2. V lost 6 bases and J lost 5; bases outside the gene matches: 8. Germline lookup yields CDR1 LNHDA and CDR2 SQIVND (reference sequence). CDR3 length: 17 amino acids. CDR3 sequence (DNA): TGTGCCAGTAGAACCCTAGGACTAGCGGGAGGTACCGGGGAGCTGTTTTTT. It translates to CASRTLGLAGGTGELFF.

On this clone: Mismatch with germline at one junction end may stem from a read error. J is TRBJ2-7 and V is TRBV6-1, with TRBD2 identical over 10 bases. The CDR3 length is 12 residues. Per germline, CDR1 MNHNS and CDR2 SASEGT. As DNA, the CDR3 is TGTGCCAGCAGTGCAGCGGGAGGGCGGGACGCCTTC. Its translation is CASSAAGGRDAF.

The V gene is TRBV7-8, the J gene TRBJ2-1, with 8 nucleotides matching TRBD2. This CDR3 has 18 residues. V lost 0 bases to trimming and J lost 7 bases; unmatched junction nucleotides: 14. Looked up from germline, CDR1 is SGHVS and CDR2 is FQNEAQ. The CDR3 protein is CASSLARSAGGPLNEQFF. CDR3 DNA: TGTGCCAGCAGCTTAGCGCGTTCGGCGGGGGGCCCCCTTAATGAGCAGTTCTTC.

The chain recombines TRBV5-5 with TRBJ1-6, with D unresolved. Looked up from germline, CDR1 is SGHKS and CDR2 is YYEKEE (reference sequence). V was trimmed by 0 bases and J by 5 bases, leaving 15 bases between them. The CDR3 runs 17 residues. The CDR3 region has the DNA TGTGCCAGCAGCTTGGATCAGGCGTCGACAAATAATTCACCCCTCCACTTT. Translated, it gives CASSLDQASTNNSPLHF. The full variable domain, its missing parts supplied by reference TRBV5-5 and TRBJ1-6, is DAGVTQSPTHLIKTRGQQVTLRCSPISGHKSVSWYQQVLGQGPQFIFQYYEKEERGRGNFPDRFSARQFPNYSSELNVNALLLGDSALYLCASSLDQASTNNSPLHFGNGTRLTVT.

This rearrangement joins TRBV2 to TRBJ2-1; TRBD2 might be the D (6 bases). The CDR3 has 14 residues. V lost 5 bases and J lost 4, with 12 bases in between. The germline V gene has CDR1 SNHLY and CDR2 FYNNEI. CDR3 residues: CASSRRGQYNEQFF. For the CDR3, the DNA is TGTGCCAGCAGTAGGAGGGGCCAATACAATGAGCAGTTCTTC. The full variable domain, its missing parts supplied by reference TRBV2 and TRBJ2-1, is EPEVTQTPSHQVTQMGQEVILRCVPISNHLYFYWYRQILGQKVEFLVSFYNNEISEKSEIFDDQFSVERPDGSNFTLKIRSTKLEDSAMYFCASSRRGQYNEQFFGPGTRLTVL.

This chain connects TRBV5-1 to TRBJ2-1; TRBD2 agrees at 11 bases. Germline V CDR1 and CDR2: SGHRS, YFSETQ. The CDR3 is 19 amino acids. V lost 0 bases to trimming and J lost 4 bases; unmatched junction nucleotides: 12. The CDR3: CASSLEGSLGTSGYNEQFF. Here the CDR3 DNA reads TGCGCCAGCAGCTTGGAGGGATCGTTGGGGACTAGCGGTTACAATGAGCAGTTCTTC.

A remark on this clone: The junction departs from germline at one end; a sequencing error may be responsible. This rearrangement joins TRBV2 to TRBJ1-5; no firm D call. The CDR3 runs 13 residues. CDR1 SNHLY and CDR2 FYNNEI come from the germline V gene. CDR3 in DNA: TGTGCCAGTGACGAGGGAGGGAATCAGCTCCAGCATTTT. Its protein product is CASDEGGNQLQHF.

The rearrangement joins TRBV10-1 to TRBJ2-3; 7 nucleotides line up with TRBD1. V gave up 5 bases and J gave up 0 bases; unmatched junction bases: 5. This CDR3 region has 15 residues. Germline CDR1 and CDR2: WNHNN and SYGVQD (reference sequence). The CDR3 loop reads CASSRDRSSTDTQYF. CDR3 nucleotides: TGCGCCAGCAGTCGGGACAGATCTAGCACAGATACGCAGTATTTT.

The V gene is TRBV27, the J gene TRBJ2-7; no clear D gene. Deletions cut 8 bases from V and 2 bases from J, with 13 bases between. Germline-derived CDR1 and CDR2 are MNHEY and SMNVEV (reference sequence). The CDR3 covers 13 residues. The CDR3 bases are TGTGCCAGCTCGAACGCGGTTACCTACGAGCAGTACTTC. Protein: CASSNAVTYEQYF.

This rearrangement joins TRBV9 to TRBJ2-3, with D tentatively TRBD1 (6 bases). In germline, CDR1 is SGDLS, CDR2 YYNGEE. V lost 4 bases to trimming and J lost 4 bases, with 13 bases between them. The CDR3 extends over 14 amino acids. The CDR3 nucleotides are TGTGCCAGCAGCTTCAGGGGTTGGGCAGATACGCAGTATTTT. This codes for CASSFRGWADTQYF.

This chain connects TRBV30 to TRBJ1-1, with D hard to call. The CDR3 runs to 13 residues. V was cut by 3 bases and J by 4 bases, with 12 bases left in between. The V gene's germline CDR1 is GTSNPN and CDR2 SVGIG (reference sequence). The CDR3 nucleotides are TGTGCCTGGAGGGCCCGATCTCGCACTGAAGCTTTCTTT. Protein sequence: CAWRARSRTEAFF. Using reference TRBV30 and TRBJ1-1 for the parts outside the CDR3, the full variable domain is SQTIHQWPATLVQPVGSPLSLECTVEGTSNPNLYWYRQAAGRGLQLLFYSVGIGQISSEVPQNLSASRPQDRQFILSSKKLLLSDSGFYLCAWRARSRTEAFFGQGTRLTVV.

Written as DNA, the CDR3 is TGTGCCAGCAGTACCTCCGGGACAGGGAATGGCTACACCTTC. It specifies CASSTSGTGNGYTF. The chain links TRBV27 to TRBJ1-2, with 9 bases aligning to TRBD1. The J segment lost 6 bases and the V segment lost 5 bases, leaving 7 bases of the junction unmatched. This CDR3 spans 14 amino acids. Germline CDR1 is MNHEY and CDR2 is SMNVEV (reference sequence).

The genes are TRBV7-6 and TRBJ2-1; 9 bases are a match to TRBD2. CDR3 length equals 18 residues. In germline, CDR1 is SGHVS, CDR2 FNYEAQ. J was trimmed by 3 bases and V by 1 base; bases with no gene match: 10. DNA of the CDR3: TGTGCCAGCAGCTTAGGGTATGGCGGGGGGGCGGTCTACAATGAGCAGTTCTTC. The encoded protein is CASSLGYGGGAVYNEQFF.

This chain's CDR3 is CASTSDAYALRGYTF. CDR3 nucleotide sequence: TGTGCCAGCACATCGGACGCCTACGCCTTGAGGGGGTACACCTTC. The chain combines TRBV28 with TRBJ1-2; the D gene is possibly TRBD1 (6 bases). CDR3 size: 15 residues. The ends were cut back, 7 bases at V and 11 bases at J, with 26 bases in the middle. Germline CDR1 is MDHEN and CDR2 is SYDVKM.

The V call is TRBV7-9, the J call TRBJ1-5; TRBD1 matches at 9 bases. Germline-derived CDR1 and CDR2 are SEHNR and FQNEAQ (reference sequence). The trim removed 5 bases at V and 9 bases at J, leaving 11 bases unmatched. The CDR3 contains 15 residues. The CDR3 loop is CASSLPGQGPRPQHF. The CDR3 bases are TGTGCCAGCAGCCTACCGGGACAGGGCCCGAGGCCCCAGCATTTT.

As to this clone: Germline and junction disagree at one end, which may indicate a read error. This chain uses TRBV6-5 with TRBJ1-5; D call uncertain. CDR1 is MNHEY, CDR2 SVGAGI, per germline. This CDR3 region has 13 residues. The CDR3 sequence is CATSTGSNQPQHF. For the CDR3, the DNA is TGTGCCACCAGTACGGGGAGCAATCAGCCCCAGCATTTT.

V and J are TRBV9 and TRBJ2-7, with 7 bases identical to TRBD2. Germline lookup yields CDR1 SGDLS and CDR2 YYNGEE. V trimming: 0 bases; J trimming: 7 bases; junction bases outside the gene matches: 10. CDR3 length: 15 amino acids. The DNA for the CDR3 is TGTGCCAGCAGCGTAGGTCGGGAGGTTGTGTTTGAGCAGTACTTC. It codes for CASSVGREVVFEQYF.

CDR3 sequence (DNA): TGTGCCAGCAGCCGACAGGGGGCCAGAAAAAACTACGAGCAGTACTTC. Residues: CASSRQGARKNYEQYF. The V and J genes are TRBV11-2 and TRBJ2-7; 10 bases are a match to TRBD1. Losses at the gene ends were 5 bases for V and 3 bases for J; bases not matched to a gene: 10. The CDR3 length is 16 residues. Germline loops: CDR1 SGHAT, CDR2 FQNNGV.

The genes are TRBV5-1 and TRBJ2-1; 9 nucleotides align to TRBD1. V trimming: 3 bases; J trimming: 4 bases; junction bases outside the gene matches: 5. CDR3 length equals 15 residues. The germline gives CDR1 SGHRS, CDR2 YFSETQ. DNA for the CDR3: TGCGCCAGCAGCTCCGGGACAGGGCGGTACAATGAGCAGTTCTTC. Protein product: CASSSGTGRYNEQFF.

This clone appeared a single time. The V and J genes are TRBV5-1 and TRBJ2-2; 13 bases map to TRBD2. Germline values: CDR1 SGHRS, CDR2 YFSETQ. This CDR3 is 16 amino acids long. Trimming took 2 bases from V and 6 from J; bases not matched to a gene: 4. In DNA form, the CDR3 reads TGCGCCAGCAGCTTCACTAGCGGGAGGGCGGCCGGGGAGCTGTTTTTT. Its translation is CASSFTSGRAAGELFF.